These 18 T cell receptor beta chains were sequenced from one sample in a study of T cells in Graves' hyperthyroidism and ophthalmopathy. It was RNA transcripts that yielded the amplified TCR beta CDR3 regions. The HTBI primer set served for first-round RT-PCR of the TCR CDR3. TCRdb redid the calling of the multiplex PCR reads with MiXCR, one entry per CDR3 protein. Of 500,000 or so distinct CDR3 sequences in the sample, approximately 17% were seen once. Sequencing was carried out using blood. These receptors originate from a woman under 30 with Graves' ophthalmopathy.

This clonotype appeared a few times. The J gene is TRBJ2-2, the V gene TRBV2, with TRBD1 matching over 11 bases. CDR1 is SNHLY, CDR2 FYNNEI, per germline. V lost 6 bases to trimming and J lost 3 bases; unmatched junction nucleotides: 6. The CDR3 sequence is 16 residues long. CDR3 nucleotide sequence: TGTGCCAGCAGCGGGGACAGGGGGTCGCACACCGGGGAGCTGTTTTTT. Residues: CASSGDRGSHTGELFF.

The chain combines TRBV12-3 or TRBV12-4 with TRBJ1-2; D possibly corresponds to TRBD1 (5 bases). The CDR3 is 13 residues long. Between the trimmed V and J ends, which lost 5 bases and 8 bases, there was a span of 15 bases. The CDR3 reads CASSGAGLAGYTF. CDR3 nucleotide sequence: TGTGCCAGCAGTGGGGCAGGGCTTGCCGGCTACACCTTC.

The gene calls are TRBV3-1 and TRBJ2-5; TRBD2 agrees at 10 bases. CDR1 is LGHDT and CDR2 is YNNKEL in the germline V gene (reference sequence). Trimming took 1 base from V and 2 from J; bases not matched to a gene: 4. CDR3 length equals 16 residues. The CDR3 sequence: CASSQVTSGIQETQYF. The CDR3 DNA follows: TGTGCCAGCAGCCAAGTAACTAGCGGGATACAAGAGACCCAGTACTTC.

The rearrangement uses TRBV4-1 and TRBJ1-2, with D possibly being TRBD1 (5 bases). Germline lookup yields CDR1 MGHRA and CDR2 YSYEKL. V was cut by 1 base and J by 5 bases, with 14 bases left in between. This CDR3 has 15 amino acids. CDR3 residues: CASSQGQNYLYGYTF. CDR3 nucleotides: TGCGCCAGCAGCCAAGGACAGAACTATCTATATGGCTACACCTTC.

This clonotype was seen many times. The gene calls are TRBV6-2 or TRBV6-3 and TRBJ2-1, with 8 bases aligning to TRBD2. CDR1 is MNHEY, CDR2 SVGEGT, per germline. V shed 5 bases, J shed 3 bases, and the junction held 6 bases outside the gene matches. CDR3 size: 15 residues. The CDR3 DNA is TGTGCCAGCAGTACCGGGACTAGTGACTACAATGAGCAGTTCTTC. The encoded protein is CASSTGTSDYNEQFF.

The chain links TRBV9 to TRBJ2-5; 8 bases match TRBD2. This CDR3 has 15 residues. V dropped 10 bases and J dropped 2; count of bases not matched to a gene: 13. CDR1 is SGDLS and CDR2 is YYNGEE in the germline V gene. CDR3 residues: CASSGGDAIQETQYF. The CDR3 coding sequence is TGTGCCTCTTCGGGAGGGGACGCGATTCAAGAGACCCAGTACTTC. The full variable domain, in which reference TRBV9 and TRBJ2-5 provide the parts outside the CDR3, is DSGVTQTPKHLITATGQRVTLRCSPRSGDLSVYWYQQSLDQGLQFLIQYYNGEERAKGNILERFSAQQFPDLHSELNLSSLELGDSALYFCASSGGDAIQETQYFGPGTRLLVL.

This clonotype showed up many times. The chain's CDR3 is CASSPSSGRMNTEAFF. Written as DNA, the CDR3 is TGTGCCAGCTCACCAAGCTCGGGACGCATGAACACTGAAGCTTTCTTT. The chain uses TRBV18 and TRBJ1-1; D is possibly TRBD1 (5 bases). CDR1 and CDR2 (germline): KGHSH, LQKENI. CDR3 length: 16 residues. V was trimmed by 2 bases and J by 0 bases, leaving 13 bases between them.

Points on this clonotype: A much larger clone lies one base from this, so it may be a read error. The V call is TRBV12-3 or TRBV12-4, the J call TRBJ2-2; TRBD1 agrees at 7 bases. The CDR3 consists of 15 residues. The CDR3 DNA sequence: TGTACCAGCAGACCGAACTGGGACAGAAACGCGGAGCTGTTTTTT. Translating it yields CTSRPNWDRNAELFF.

Comment on this clonotype: A read error may be the cause here, since a much bigger clone is one base away. The gene calls are TRBV7-2 and TRBJ2-7; TRBD1 is a possible D gene (6 bases). The germline V gene encodes CDR1 SGHTA and CDR2 FQGNSA. V gave up 4 bases and J gave up 5 bases, with 15 bases separating them. The CDR3 runs to 14 residues. DNA of the CDR3: TGTGCCAGCAGCTACCTTCTAGCAGGGGACGAGCAGTACTTC. Encoded protein: CASSYLLAGDEQYF.

This clonotype was observed a few times. The chain uses TRBV7-2 and TRBJ1-4; no reliable D call. CDR1 and CDR2 from the germline V gene are SGHTA and FQGNSA. The CDR3 extends over 15 amino acids. Trimming took 5 bases from V and 6 from J, leaving 16 bases between them. CDR3 in DNA: TGTGCCAGCAGCCTCCCAGCGGAATACCATGAAAAACTGTTTTTT. Its protein product is CASSLPAEYHEKLFF.

This clonotype was picked up a small number of times. V and J are TRBV5-6 and TRBJ2-7; TRBD1 matches 7 bases. V lost 0 bases, J lost 1 base, and 4 bases stayed unmatched. CDR3 length equals 15 residues. Germline CDR1 reads SGHDT; CDR2 reads YYEEEE. CDR3 DNA: TGTGCCAGCAGCTTGGCGACAGGGTTGTCCTACGAGCAGTACTTC. It yields the protein CASSLATGLSYEQYF.

The V and J genes are TRBV6-2 or TRBV6-3 and TRBJ2-5; D unresolved. The V gene's germline CDR1 is MNHEY and CDR2 SVGEGT. V was trimmed by 1 base and J by 9 bases, leaving 6 bases between them. This CDR3 is built from 11 residues. The CDR3 nucleotides read TGTGCCAGCAGTTACTTCTGGTCCCAGTACTTC. Translating it yields CASSYFWSQYF.

This clonotype has ten or more counts. This chain links TRBV27 with TRBJ1-4, with TRBD1 identical over 9 bases. With V trimmed by 5 bases and J by 8 bases, 9 bases remained unmatched. The length of the CDR3 is 15 residues. CDR1 is MNHEY, CDR2 SMNVEV, per germline (reference sequence). This chain's CDR3 is CASSPLGTGREKLFF. The CDR3 DNA reads TGTGCCAGCAGTCCCCTCGGGACAGGGAGGGAAAAACTGTTTTTT.

This clonotype has at least ten counts. This chain links TRBV2 with TRBJ1-5; D remains ambiguous. V lost 5 bases to trimming and J lost 7 bases, with 15 bases between them. Germline values: CDR1 SNHLY, CDR2 FYNNEI. The CDR3 is made up of 14 amino acids. The CDR3 reads CASSRPEGNQPQHF. CDR3 in DNA: TGTGCCAGCAGTCGACCGGAGGGAAACCAGCCCCAGCATTTT.

The chain employs TRBV10-2 and TRBJ1-2, with no clear D. This CDR3 has 13 residues. The V end lost 0 bases, the J end lost 7 bases, and 9 bases lay between the germline ends. Germline-derived CDR1 and CDR2 are WSHSY and SAAADI. The CDR3 DNA follows: TGCGCCAGCAGTGAGTCGAGGACTGGTGGCTACACCTTC. Protein sequence: CASSESRTGGYTF.

The chain is built from TRBV7-2 and TRBJ1-1; tentative D call: TRBD1 (6 bases). CDR1 SGHTA and CDR2 FQGNSA come from the germline V gene. Trimming left V 5 bases short and J 4 bases short, with 14 bases between. The CDR3 is 14 amino acids. DNA for the CDR3: TGTGCCAGCAGCCCCAACAGGGAGAGCACTGAAGCTTTCTTT. Amino acid sequence: CASSPNRESTEAFF.

Of note for this clonotype: A read error may be the cause here, since a much bigger clone is one base away. V gene TRBV10-3 combines with J gene TRBJ2-1; TRBD1 matches 11 bases. Trimming removed 7 bases from V and 12 bases from J; junction bases left unmatched: 14. The germline V gene has CDR1 ENHRY and CDR2 SYGVKD. The CDR3 is made up of 15 amino acids. CDR3 in amino acids: CAITRGQGGNFVQFF. CDR3 nucleotide sequence: TGTGCCATCACCAGGGGACAGGGGGGAAATTTTGTGCAGTTCTTC.

This sequence joins TRBV4-2 and TRBJ1-1; D not certain. This CDR3 is 15 amino acids long. Germline CDR1 reads LGHNA; CDR2 reads YNFKEQ. Trimming cost V 0 bases and J 5 bases, with 13 bases left between them. Written as DNA, the CDR3 is TGTGCCAGCAGCCAAGATCCGATAATGGGAACTGAAGCTTTCTTT. It specifies CASSQDPIMGTEAFF.